The clone carrying this T cell receptor (beta chain) was observed a few times. These data come from a study of PD-1 blockade in classical Hodgkin lymphoma. Losses at the gene ends were 2 bases for V and 4 bases for J; bases not matched to a gene: 4. Germline V gives CDR1 SGHNT, CDR2 YYREEE (reference sequence). CDR3 size: 14 residues. There was relapse after autologous stem cell transplantation in every patient, and there was variation in brentuximab vedotin exposure. The assay was immunoSEQ multiplex PCR, and TCRdb's table has in-frame clones only and misses some. The sample lists more than 40,000 clones, around nine tenths seen once, with over 8% in the top ten.

The genes are TRBV5-4 and TRBJ1-1; 8 nucleotides line up with TRBD1. The sequence derives from a human donor with classical Hodgkin lymphoma. Material: peripheral blood mononuclear cells (PBMCs), obtained at baseline. CDR3 coding DNA: TGTGCCAGCAGCTTAACAACAGGGGGCACTGAAGCTTTCTTT. Translation: CASSLTTGGTEAFF. The whole variable domain, remainder taken from reference TRBV5-4 and TRBJ1-1, is ETGVTQSPTHLIKTRGQQVTLRCSSQSGHNTVSWYQQALGQGPQFIFQYYREEENGRGNFPPRFSGLQFPNYSSELNVNALELDDSALYLCASSLTTGGTEAFFGQGTRLTVV.